The clone carrying this T cell receptor (beta chain) turned up a few times. Original analysis: The authors estimated nucleated cell counts from reference gene primer amplification. The table came from immunoSEQ multiplex PCR; TCRdb's copy has only in-frame clones and leaves some out. That table gives V, J and clone size, and the DNA gave D and trimming. The sample holds about 140,000 clones, over 80% seen once. The sample comes from a study of blood T cell repertoires in COVID-19. Study-wide context: COVID-19 samples, acute and convalescent, were from the United States, Italy and Spain.

The sample taken for sequencing was PBMCs or T cells enriched from blood (not recorded which). The sequence was obtained from a man in his sixties who had recovered from COVID-19.

In nucleotides, the CDR3 is TGCAGCGGTGGGACTAGCGGGGGGCCATGGCATGAGCAGTTCTTC. Translated, it gives CSGGTSGGPWHEQFF. This chain connects TRBV29-1 to TRBJ2-1, with 15 bases lining up with TRBD2. Germline V gene data show CDR1 as SQVTM and CDR2 as ANQGSEA. The CDR3 is 15 amino acids. With V trimmed by 7 bases and J by 8 bases, 9 bases remained unmatched.